Listed below are T cell receptor beta chains from one sample, sequenced in a study of glioma-infiltrating T cells. TCRdb fed the multiplex PCR reads into MiXCR, producing one record per CDR3 protein. Of over 140,000 distinct CDR3 sequences in the sample, around 40% were seen once. Sequencing input: glioma tissue, nonneoplastic brain tissue, or PBMCs (not recorded which). Every receptor here comes from a human donor with low-grade glioma or glioblastoma, undergoing nonglioma brain surgery, or in good health (not recorded which). Each CDR3 is given with its conserved first and last residue. The order of the fields is CDR3 length, V gene, D gene, clone size, J gene, CDR3 protein, CDR3 DNA. The D gene is left open where the match is weak. Some rows mark clone size as missing; the rest say once, few, many or name a class of expanded clone.

>14|TRBV18|NA|NA|TRBJ2-1
CASSDNRVRGEQFF
TGTGCCAGCTCAGATAACAGGGTACGTGGAGAGCAGTTCTTC
>14|TRBV11-2|NA|few|TRBJ1-6
CASNTGTRNSPLHF
TGTGCCAGCAACACCGGGACGCGAAATTCACCCCTCCACTTT
>12|TRBV6-6|NA|few|TRBJ2-7
CASSYSTDEQYF
TGTGCCAGCAGTTACTCGACGGACGAGCAGTACTTC
>14|TRBV4-3|NA|many|TRBJ2-5
CASSQRTSGETQYF
TGCGCCAGCAGCCAGAGGACTTCGGGAGAGACCCAGTACTTC
>14|TRBV7-2|NA|NA|TRBJ2-1
CASKGSGAYNEQFF
TGTGCCAGCAAGGGGTCCGGAGCCTACAATGAGCAGTTCTTC
>15|TRBV19|NA|few|TRBJ1-3
CASTVGLLAGNTIYF
TGTGCCAGTACCGTGGGACTCCTCGCTGGAAACACCATATATTTT
>14|TRBV28|NA|NA|TRBJ1-5
CANSLVVSNQPQHF
TGTGCCAACAGTTTGGTCGTTAGCAATCAGCCCCAGCATTTT
>13|TRBV20-1|TRBD2|many|TRBJ2-7
CSAQTSGFYEQYF
TGCAGTGCCCAGACTAGCGGCTTCTACGAGCAGTACTTC
>13|TRBV4-3|NA|few|TRBJ2-3
CASSQDMWNTQYF
TGCGCCAGCAGCCAAGATATGTGGAATACGCAGTATTTT
>14|TRBV7-2|NA|NA|TRBJ2-1
CASSLAIGYNEQFF
TGTGCCAGCAGCTTAGCGATAGGGTACAATGAGCAGTTCTTC
>14|TRBV28|NA|NA|TRBJ2-1
CASHLGNERGRQFF
TGTGCCAGCCATCTAGGGAATGAGAGGGGGAGGCAGTTCTTC
>15|TRBV7-2|TRBD1|NA|TRBJ1-6
CASSSGQGPNSPLHF
TGTGCCAGCAGCTCGGGACAGGGGCCTAATTCACCCCTCCACTTT
>14|TRBV27|NA|NA|TRBJ2-7
CASSRSTGTYEQYF
TGTGCCAGCAGTAGATCTACGGGAACCTACGAGCAGTACTTC
>13|TRBV6-1|NA|NA|TRBJ2-7
CASRTVYSYEQYF
TGTGCCAGCAGGACAGTCTACTCCTACGAGCAGTACTTC
>15|TRBV6-2/TRBV6-3|NA|few|TRBJ2-7
CASSYLKTPDYEQYF
TGTGCCAGCAGTTACTTGAAGACGCCGGACTACGAGCAGTACTTC
>14|TRBV6-2/TRBV6-3|TRBD2|few|TRBJ2-3
CASSFSGTGDTQYF
TGTGCCAGCAGTTTTAGCGGGACCGGAGATACGCAGTATTTT
>14|TRBV6-1|NA|many|TRBJ2-3
CASSRRAYTDTQYF
TGTGCCAGCAGTCGGAGGGCGTACACAGATACGCAGTATTTT
>15|TRBV7-2|TRBD2|NA|TRBJ2-3
CARSQGLAGTDTQYF
TGTGCCCGCAGCCAGGGACTAGCGGGCACAGATACGCAGTATTTT
>14|TRBV28|NA|few|TRBJ2-1
CASRTPVQGNEQFF
TGTGCCAGCAGGACCCCGGTACAGGGCAATGAGCAGTTCTTC
>13|TRBV6-2/TRBV6-3|TRBD2|few|TRBJ2-7
CASRTSGLYEQYF
TGTGCCAGCAGGACTAGCGGCCTCTACGAGCAGTACTTC
>16|TRBV20-1|TRBD1|NA|TRBJ1-5
CSAPTDAQGSNQPQHF
TGCAGTGCTCCCACCGATGCACAGGGGAGCAATCAGCCCCAGCATTTT
>15|TRBV28|TRBD1|few|TRBJ2-7
CASRTPRDSEVEQYF
TGTGCCAGCAGGACGCCTCGGGACAGTGAAGTGGAGCAGTACTTC
>14|TRBV7-2|NA|many|TRBJ2-7
CASSLAGQTYEQYF
TGTGCCAGCAGCTTAGCCGGACAGACCTACGAGCAGTACTTC
>13|TRBV6-6|NA|many|TRBJ1-5
CASSYWVDQPQHF
TGTGCCAGCAGTTACTGGGTTGATCAGCCCCAGCATTTT
>17|TRBV28|NA|NA|TRBJ1-2
CASSPSLGGANQYVYTF
TGTGCCAGCAGTCCTTCATTGGGGGGGGCGAATCAGTATGTCTACACCTTC
>14|TRBV6-1|TRBD2|few|TRBJ2-7
CASSSHGGADEQYF
TGTGCCAGCAGTTCTCACGGGGGGGCCGACGAGCAGTACTTC
>15|TRBV4-1|TRBD1|NA|TRBJ1-1
CASSQERTGRTEAFF
TGCGCCAGCAGCCAAGAAAGGACAGGGAGGACTGAAGCTTTCTTT
>14|TRBV7-2|TRBD2|few|TRBJ2-1
CASGGREVHNEQFF
TGTGCCAGTGGGGGGAGGGAAGTTCACAATGAGCAGTTCTTC
>13|TRBV6-1|NA|NA|TRBJ1-1
CAIGQGMNTEAFF
TGTGCCATCGGGCAGGGGATGAACACTGAAGCTTTCTTT
>17|TRBV7-2|TRBD1|few|TRBJ1-5
CASSLGTGTGVNQPQHF
TGTGCCAGCAGCTTGGGCACCGGGACAGGGGTCAATCAGCCCCAGCATTTT
>15|TRBV7-8|NA|NA|TRBJ2-7
CASSSTGTMLYEQYF
TGTGCCAGCAGTTCTACCGGGACAATGCTCTACGAGCAGTACTTC
>13|TRBV6-6|TRBD1|NA|TRBJ2-5
CASSPTGRETQYF
TGTGCCAGCAGTCCGACAGGGCGTGAGACCCAGTACTTC
>18|TRBV11-2|TRBD1|NA|TRBJ1-2
CASSLAPGQGGRKDGYTF
TGTGCCAGCAGCTTAGCACCGGGACAGGGGGGGCGTAAAGATGGCTACACCTTC
>15|TRBV6-2/TRBV6-3|TRBD1|NA|TRBJ2-3
CASSPGGQDTDTQYF
TGTGCCAGCAGCCCCGGGGGACAGGACACAGATACGCAGTATTTT
>13|TRBV18|NA|NA|TRBJ1-5
CASSQGVGQPQHF
TGTGCCAGCTCGCAGGGAGTAGGTCAGCCCCAGCATTTT
>13|TRBV15|NA|NA|TRBJ2-5
CATSRSGQETQYF
TGTGCCACCAGCAGAAGCGGGCAAGAGACCCAGTACTTC
>13|TRBV6-4|NA|few|TRBJ1-1
CASSGSVGGEAFF
TGTGCCAGCAGTGGCTCGGTAGGTGGCGAAGCTTTCTTT
>16|TRBV7-2|TRBD1|few|TRBJ2-1
CASSAYSGTGGNEQFF
TGTGCCAGCAGCGCCTACTCCGGGACAGGGGGCAATGAGCAGTTCTTC
>16|TRBV24-1|NA|few|TRBJ2-3
CATSDLWGPGADTQYF
TGTGCCACCAGTGATTTGTGGGGCCCCGGCGCAGATACGCAGTATTTT
>14|TRBV27|NA|few|TRBJ1-5
CASSLRDSNQPQHF
TGTGCCAGCAGTTTACGCGATAGCAATCAGCCCCAGCATTTT
>15|TRBV11-2|NA|NA|TRBJ1-3
CASSLEMVGANTIYF
TGTGCCAGCAGCTTAGAGATGGTCGGCGCAAACACCATATATTTT
>15|TRBV20-1|NA|many|TRBJ1-5
CSARITGTTNQPQHF
TGCAGTGCTAGAATCACAGGGACAACAAATCAGCCCCAGCATTTT
>14|TRBV20-1|NA|NA|TRBJ1-1
CSARVPQVNTEAFF
TGCAGTGCTAGAGTACCACAGGTGAACACTGAAGCTTTCTTT
>15|TRBV6-4|TRBD1|few|TRBJ1-2
CASSVGTGSYYGYTF
TGTGCCAGCAGTGTTGGGACAGGGAGTTACTATGGCTACACCTTC
>12|TRBV2|NA|NA|TRBJ1-1
CASSASNTEAFF
TGTGCCAGCAGTGCATCGAACACTGAAGCTTTCTTT
>14|TRBV27|NA|medium-sized|TRBJ2-3
CASSLYRATDTQYF
TGTGCCAGCAGTTTATACAGGGCAACAGATACGCAGTATTTT
>12|TRBV20-1|NA|few|TRBJ1-1
CSAKTIPGAAFF
TGCAGTGCAAAGACGATACCGGGTGCAGCTTTCTTT
>16|TRBV7-2|NA|few|TRBJ2-3
CASSLRLSESTDTQYF
TGTGCCAGCAGCTTAAGACTAAGCGAGAGTACAGATACGCAGTATTTT
>12|TRBV12-3/TRBV12-4|TRBD1|few|TRBJ1-1
CASSLRGQGAFF
TGTGCCAGCAGTTTAAGGGGACAGGGCGCTTTCTTT
>15|TRBV27|NA|many|TRBJ1-5
CASSLLGEGNQPQHF
TGTGCCAGCAGTTTATTGGGGGAGGGCAATCAGCCCCAGCATTTT
>16|TRBV20-1|NA|NA|TRBJ1-1
CSARDPLRGSNTEAFF
TGCAGTGCTAGAGATCCTTTACGGGGCTCGAACACTGAAGCTTTCTTT
>15|TRBV6-1|TRBD1|NA|TRBJ1-5
CASSEWTGHYQPQHF
TGTGCCAGCAGTGAATGGACAGGGCATTATCAGCCCCAGCATTTT
>16|TRBV7-9|TRBD1|many|TRBJ2-5
CASSYGTGGPGETQYF
TGTGCCAGCAGCTACGGGACAGGGGGCCCTGGGGAGACCCAGTACTTC
>13|TRBV6-1|NA|few|TRBJ1-1
CASSEVGSTEAFF
TGTGCCAGCAGTGAAGTGGGTTCAACGGAAGCTTTCTTT
>15|TRBV7-6|NA|NA|TRBJ2-5
CASSLRAGVQETQYF
TGTGCCAGCAGCTTACGCGCAGGGGTACAAGAGACCCAGTACTTC
>15|TRBV6-2/TRBV6-3|NA|NA|TRBJ2-3
CASSSGDVPPDTQYF
TGTGCCAGCAGTTCTGGGGACGTTCCCCCCGATACGCAGTATTTT